Sequencing of this T cell receptor beta chain was carried out in a study of beta chain features in type 1 diabetes (dated by TCRdb to the late 2010s). With regard to the full study: No differences in mean age, gender distribution, total cell number or subset yield were found between patients and healthy donors. The study compared TCRB repertoires of sorted circulating CD4+ T cell subsets between recently diagnosed type 1 diabetes patients and matched healthy donors. Across all samples, 107,917,701 sorted cells were examined, and cell number per subset correlated strongly with RNA yield. Naive and central memory subsets were obtained from all 30 or so donors, but regulatory and stem cell-like memory subsets were isolated from only 8 patients and roughly 8 healthy donors. Beyond this particular receptor, the publication reports: Only small numbers of individuals were included in the HLA sub-analyses, which left unresolved whether HLA type had any influence on TCRB rearrangement. Type 1 diabetes patients showed a moderate but significant shortening of TCRB CDR3 length in all four CD4+ subsets. Because cDNA rather than genomic DNA was sequenced, highly expressing activated cells could have been over-represented, although no difference in activation and CD3 levels was found between groups. PCR might favor shorter templates, but patient and control samples were amplified and corrected together, so any skew would affect both groups equally. Naive, central memory and regulatory TCRB repertoires appeared to be more alike among patients than among healthy donors. At VDJ recombination sites, type 1 diabetes patients had fewer insertions and more deleted nucleotides, which implies abnormalities in thymic rearrangement.

The germline V end is reduced by 5 bases and the J end by 5 bases; junction bases left unmatched: 12. Based on the germline V gene, the CDR1 and CDR2 sequences are SNHLY and FYNNEI. Measured from the cysteine to the phenylalanine, the CDR3 is 16 residues long. Only CDR3 DNA remains: 48 bases, in frame from the first base. The High Capacity cDNA Reverse Transcription Kit was used to reverse transcribe all of the isolated RNA, meaning that expressed TCRB transcripts were what got sequenced. Deep immunoSEQ sequencing was applied to naive, central memory and regulatory T cell samples, giving an average of approximately 3.8 million total reads per sample. Sorted cells were lysed in RLT buffer, and RNA was extracted using DNase-treated RNeasy Micro or Mini kits according to cell number. To prevent cross-contamination, each cell subset was processed individually, whereas patient and healthy donor samples were processed jointly. Using the immunoSEQ multiplex PCR, TCRB sequences were amplified from cDNA into 87-bp fragments spanning the CDR3 region. Sequencing of the amplicons was performed on the Illumina HiSeq platform. Turning to the authors' computational methods: Synthetic template baselines were used to correct PCR bias computationally, reads within Hamming distance 2 were collapsed together, and singletons that could not be merged were discarded. Reads were aligned against IMGT so that V, D and J genes, CDR3 length and insertions or deletions at six rearrangement sites could be assigned. Within each subset, clonotype counts were normalized to sorted cell number, and only after that were true diversity and Gini coefficients computed with the tcR R package. Repertoire sharing was quantified using the overlap coefficient calculated on TCRB nucleotide sequences. As stored in TCRdb, this immuneACCESS dataset retains in-frame rearrangements with V and J assigned. A fraction of the clones does not appear; measured against another copy, unresolved V genes explain less than half of the discrepancy, and the remainder lacks a known reason. The DNA was the basis for D and trimming; V, J and clone size are from that table. The sample contains 150,000 or so clones, less than 10% of them found a single time. Almost 0.65% of the sample comes from the top ten.

Note on this clone: Its antigen target is currently unknown. The input lacks base qualities; no much larger clone sits a single base away.

Each donor gave one peripheral blood draw, averaging approximately 120 mL, which was collected into heparinised tubes. Using a panel that included CD45RO, CCR7, CD25, CD127, CD95 and CD27, naive, central memory, regulatory and stem cell-like memory CD4+ T cells were sorted on a BD FACSAria II. Purity was above 95% for every sorted population. PBMCs were isolated immediately by Lymphoprep density gradient centrifugation and stained directly without culture. So that batch effects would be minimized, each experiment stained and sorted samples in pairs, pairing one healthy donor with one patient. This TCR was sampled from a woman between 40 and 50 years old in good health. The chain is made from TRBV2 and TRBJ2-5, with 9 bases matching TRBD1. What was sequenced was central memory CD4+ T cells from blood. The CDR3 region: CASSPLHRGHVETQYF. The DNA sequence is as follows: TGTGCCAGCAGTCCCCTTCACAGGGGGCATGTGGAGACCCAGTACTTC. The full variable domain, with segments outside the CDR3 supplied by the reference TRBV2 and TRBJ2-5 proteins, appears as EPEVTQTPSHQVTQMGQEVILRCVPISNHLYFYWYRQILGQKVEFLVSFYNNEISEKSEIFDDQFSVERPDGSNFTLKIRSTKLEDSAMYFCASSPLHRGHVETQYFGPGTRLLVL.